The T cell receptor beta chain under discussion was sequenced for a study of shared clonotypes between healthy human individuals. Study-wide background: Contributing individuals were two females and a few males aged 18 to 49. Overall study findings and caveats: Incomplete sequencing of sorted subsets was indicated by rarefaction despite large depth. Only blood samples were collected, and tissue repertoires likely differ.

The sorted-subset replicate PCRs were given 150 to 200 ng DNA, which is about 30,000 T cell genomes. Clones were read by immunoSEQ multiplex PCR, and TCRdb kept only the in-frame ones, dropping some. Among about 2.2 million clones listed, approximately 94% were seen once. Cells designated naive CD8 were CD45RO-negative and were positively selected for CCR7, with terminally differentiated effector memory CD45RA+ cells excluded. Concerning this clone itself: As yet, its antigen is unknown.

The sequenced material came from naive CD8+ T cells from PBMCs. This sequence was found in a young man in good health. Some clones in this sample may be carry-over from other donors' samples.

CDR3 residues: CASSRRTRQGTDTQYF. The CDR3 DNA is TGTGCCAGCAGCCGCCGGACAAGACAGGGCACAGATACGCAGTATTTT. The genes are TRBV14 and TRBJ2-3; TRBD1 is a possible D gene (6 bases). The CDR3 consists of 16 residues. Germline V gene sequence: CDR1 SGHDN, CDR2 FVKESK. Trimming shortened V by 4 bases and J by 1 base, and 15 bases separated the two germline ends. Full variable domain (rest looked up from reference TRBV14 and TRBJ2-3): EAGVTQFPSHSVIEKGQTVTLRCDPISGHDNLYWYRRVMGKEIKFLLHFVKESKQDESGMPNNRFLAERTGGTYSTLKVQPAELEDSGVYFCASSRRTRQGTDTQYFGPGTRLTVL.